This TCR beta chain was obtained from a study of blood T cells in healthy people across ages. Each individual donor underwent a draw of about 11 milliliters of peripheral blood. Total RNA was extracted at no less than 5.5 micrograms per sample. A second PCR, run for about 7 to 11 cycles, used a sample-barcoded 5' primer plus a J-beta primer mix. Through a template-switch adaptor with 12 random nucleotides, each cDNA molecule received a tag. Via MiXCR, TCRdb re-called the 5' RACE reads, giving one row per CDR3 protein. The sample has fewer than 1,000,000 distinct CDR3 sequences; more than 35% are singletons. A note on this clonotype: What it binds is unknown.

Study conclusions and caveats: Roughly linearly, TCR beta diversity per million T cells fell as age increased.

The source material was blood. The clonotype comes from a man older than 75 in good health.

CDR3 sequence (DNA): TGCGCCAGCAGCCCGGGACAGGGATTGTCCTACGAGCAGTACTTC. This gives the protein CASSPGQGLSYEQYF. This chain connects TRBV4-3 to TRBJ2-7; 9 bases align to TRBD1. Germline CDR1 LGHNA, CDR2 YSLEER. J gave up 1 base and V 4 bases, and 5 bases lay outside the gene matches. The length of the CDR3 is 15 residues.